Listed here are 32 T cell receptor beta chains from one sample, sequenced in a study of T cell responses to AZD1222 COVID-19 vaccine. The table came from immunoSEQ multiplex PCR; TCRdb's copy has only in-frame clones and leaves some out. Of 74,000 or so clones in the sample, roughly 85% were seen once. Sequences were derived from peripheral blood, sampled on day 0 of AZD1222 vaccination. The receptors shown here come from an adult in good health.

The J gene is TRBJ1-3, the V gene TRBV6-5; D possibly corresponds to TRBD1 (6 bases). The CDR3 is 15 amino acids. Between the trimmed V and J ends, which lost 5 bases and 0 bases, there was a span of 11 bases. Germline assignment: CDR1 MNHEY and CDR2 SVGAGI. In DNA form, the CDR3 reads TGTGCCAGCAGTCCGCGACAGGCCTCTGGAAACACCATATATTTT. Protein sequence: CASSPRQASGNTIYF.

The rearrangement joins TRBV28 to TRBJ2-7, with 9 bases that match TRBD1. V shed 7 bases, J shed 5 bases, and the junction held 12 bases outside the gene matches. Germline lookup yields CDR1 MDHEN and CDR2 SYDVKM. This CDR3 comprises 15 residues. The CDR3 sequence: CASTVGDRGSHEQYF. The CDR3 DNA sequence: TGTGCCAGCACTGTAGGCGACAGGGGGAGCCACGAGCAGTACTTC. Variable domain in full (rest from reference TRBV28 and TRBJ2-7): DVKVTQSSRYLVKRTGEKVFLECVQDMDHENMFWYRQDPGLGLRLIYFSYDVKMKEKGDIPEGYSVSREKKERFSLILESASTNQTSMYLCASTVGDRGSHEQYFGPGTRLTVT.

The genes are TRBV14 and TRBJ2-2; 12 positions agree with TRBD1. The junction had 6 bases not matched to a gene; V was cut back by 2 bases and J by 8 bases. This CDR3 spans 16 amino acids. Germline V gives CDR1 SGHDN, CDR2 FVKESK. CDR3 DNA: TGTGCCAGCAGCCAACGGGACAGGGGGCGTTTAGGGGAGCTGTTTTTT. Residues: CASSQRDRGRLGELFF.

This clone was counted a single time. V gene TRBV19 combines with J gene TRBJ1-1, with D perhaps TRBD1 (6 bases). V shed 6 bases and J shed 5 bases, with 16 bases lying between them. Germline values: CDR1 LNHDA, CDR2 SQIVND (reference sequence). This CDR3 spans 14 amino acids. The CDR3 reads CASRGDIPITEAFF. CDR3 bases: TGTGCCAGTAGGGGGGACATCCCAATAACTGAAGCTTTCTTT.

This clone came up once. The CDR3 DNA is TGTGCCAGCAGGGCAGGGGCCGGAAACACCATATATTTT. This sequence encodes CASRAGAGNTIYF. The genes are TRBV2 and TRBJ1-3; D possibly corresponds to TRBD1 (6 bases). The ends were cut back, 6 bases at V and 4 bases at J, with 10 bases in the middle. The CDR3 has 13 residues. CDR1 SNHLY and CDR2 FYNNEI come from the germline V gene.

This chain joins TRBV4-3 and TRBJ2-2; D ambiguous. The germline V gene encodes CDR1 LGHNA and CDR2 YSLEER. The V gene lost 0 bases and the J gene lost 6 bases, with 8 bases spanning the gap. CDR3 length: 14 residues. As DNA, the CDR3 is TGCGCCAGCAGCCAAGAGACTGGGGCCGGGGAGCTGTTTTTT. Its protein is CASSQETGAGELFF.

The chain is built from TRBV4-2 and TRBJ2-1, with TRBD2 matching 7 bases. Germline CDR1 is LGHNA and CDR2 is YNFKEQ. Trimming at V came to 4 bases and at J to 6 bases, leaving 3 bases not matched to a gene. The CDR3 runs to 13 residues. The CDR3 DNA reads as TGTGCCAGCAGCCGTGGGGGGGGCAATGAGCAGTTCTTC. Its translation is CASSRGGGNEQFF.

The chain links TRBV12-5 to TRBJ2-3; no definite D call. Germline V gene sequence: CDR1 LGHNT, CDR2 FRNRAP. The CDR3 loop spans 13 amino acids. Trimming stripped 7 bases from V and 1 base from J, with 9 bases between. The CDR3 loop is CASAGVGTDTQYF. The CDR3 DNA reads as TGTGCTAGTGCTGGGGTAGGCACAGATACGCAGTATTTT. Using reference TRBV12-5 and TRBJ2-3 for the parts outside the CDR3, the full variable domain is DARVTQTPRHKVTEMGQEVTMRCQPILGHNTVFWYRQTMMQGLELLAYFRNRAPLDDSGMPKDRFSAEMPDATLATLKIQPSEPRDSAVYFCASAGVGTDTQYFGPGTRLTVL.

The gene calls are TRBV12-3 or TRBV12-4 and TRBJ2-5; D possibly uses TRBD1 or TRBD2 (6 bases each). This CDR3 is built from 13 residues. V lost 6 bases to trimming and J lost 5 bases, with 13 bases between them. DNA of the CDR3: TGTGCCAGCAGGACACAGGGAGGCGAGACCCAGTACTTC. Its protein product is CASRTQGGETQYF.

The CDR3 coding sequence is TGTGCCACCAGCGCACCAAGGAGCGGGGGGAGCACAGATACGCAGTATTTT. Its translation is CATSAPRSGGSTDTQYF. The V call is TRBV15, the J call TRBJ2-3, with 9 bases aligning to TRBD2. The CDR3 length is 17 residues. Germline CDR1 is LNHNV and CDR2 is YYDKDF (reference sequence). J lost 0 bases, V lost 5 bases, and 9 bases had no gene match.

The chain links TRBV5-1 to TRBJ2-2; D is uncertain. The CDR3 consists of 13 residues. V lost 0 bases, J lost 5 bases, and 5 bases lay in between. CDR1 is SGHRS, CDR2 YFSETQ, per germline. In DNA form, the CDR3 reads TGCGCCAGCAGCTTGGTCCCGACCGGGGAGCTGTTTTTT. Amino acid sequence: CASSLVPTGELFF.

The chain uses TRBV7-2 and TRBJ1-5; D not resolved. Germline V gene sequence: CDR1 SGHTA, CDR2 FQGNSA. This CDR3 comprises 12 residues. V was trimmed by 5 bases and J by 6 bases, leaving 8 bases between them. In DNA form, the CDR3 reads TGTGCCAGCAGCCCCGACACTCAGCCCCAGCATTTT. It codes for CASSPDTQPQHF.

CDR3 DNA sequence: TGTGCCAGCAGCCGAGGACTAGCTAGTGGGAAAGAGGAGACCCAGTACTTC. It encodes CASSRGLASGKEETQYF. The chain recombines TRBV3-1 (or the pseudogene TRBV3-2) with TRBJ2-5; 8 bases map to TRBD2. Unmatched junction bases numbered 15, after V lost 4 bases and J lost 5 bases. This CDR3 contains 17 residues. CDR1 and CDR2 (germline): LGHDT, YNNKEL (reference sequence).

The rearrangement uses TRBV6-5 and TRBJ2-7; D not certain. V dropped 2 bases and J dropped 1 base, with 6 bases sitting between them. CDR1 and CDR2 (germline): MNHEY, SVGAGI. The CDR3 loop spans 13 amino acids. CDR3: CASSYGLSYEQYF. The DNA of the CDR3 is TGTGCCAGCAGTTACGGGCTATCCTACGAGCAGTACTTC.

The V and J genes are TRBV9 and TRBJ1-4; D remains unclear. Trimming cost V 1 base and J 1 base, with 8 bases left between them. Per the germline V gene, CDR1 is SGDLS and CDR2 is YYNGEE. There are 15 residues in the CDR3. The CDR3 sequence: CASSVSARTNEKLFF. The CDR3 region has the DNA TGTGCCAGCAGCGTATCGGCCCGAACTAATGAAAAACTGTTTTTT.

CDR3 in DNA: TGCAGCGTTAGACAGGGGACCGGGGAGCTGTTTTTT. This gives the protein CSVRQGTGELFF. The J gene is TRBJ2-2, the V gene TRBV29-1; the match to TRBD1 covers 8 bases. Germline V lookup: CDR1 SQVTM, CDR2 ANQGSEA. The CDR3 runs 12 residues. V lost 5 bases, J lost 5 bases, and 1 base stayed unmatched.

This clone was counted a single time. This chain's CDR3 is CAWSIFPGSNQPQHF. Here the CDR3 DNA reads TGTGCCTGGAGTATATTCCCCGGGTCGAATCAGCCCCAGCATTTT. The chain uses TRBV30 and TRBJ1-5; no definite D call. Germline CDR1 reads GTSNPN; CDR2 reads SVGIG (reference sequence). V was cut by 2 bases and J by 4 bases, with 15 bases left in between. CDR3 length: 15 amino acids.

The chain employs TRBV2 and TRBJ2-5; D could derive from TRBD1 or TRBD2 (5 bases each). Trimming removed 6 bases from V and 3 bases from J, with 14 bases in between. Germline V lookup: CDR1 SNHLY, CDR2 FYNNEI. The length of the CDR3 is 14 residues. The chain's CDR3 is CASSPRGFKETQYF. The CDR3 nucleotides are TGTGCCAGCAGCCCCCGGGGCTTTAAAGAGACCCAGTACTTC.

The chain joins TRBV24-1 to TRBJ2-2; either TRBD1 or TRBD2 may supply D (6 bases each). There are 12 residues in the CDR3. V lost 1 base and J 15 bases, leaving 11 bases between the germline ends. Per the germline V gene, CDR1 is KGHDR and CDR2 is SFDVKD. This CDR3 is CATSDFGGQLFF. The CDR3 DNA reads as TGTGCCACCAGTGATTTTGGGGGGCAGTTGTTTTTT.

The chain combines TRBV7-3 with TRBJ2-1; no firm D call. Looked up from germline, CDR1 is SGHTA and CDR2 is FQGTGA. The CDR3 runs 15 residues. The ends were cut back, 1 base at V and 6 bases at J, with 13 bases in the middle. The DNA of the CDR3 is TGTGCCAGCAGCTTAATGGCTCCGCCAGGCAATGAGCAGTTCTTC. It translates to CASSLMAPPGNEQFF.

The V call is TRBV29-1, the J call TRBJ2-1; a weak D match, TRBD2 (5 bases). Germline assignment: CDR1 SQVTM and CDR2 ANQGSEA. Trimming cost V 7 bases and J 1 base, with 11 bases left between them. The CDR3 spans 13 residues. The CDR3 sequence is CSAERDSYNEQFF. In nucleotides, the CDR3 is TGCAGCGCCGAGAGGGATTCCTACAATGAGCAGTTCTTC.

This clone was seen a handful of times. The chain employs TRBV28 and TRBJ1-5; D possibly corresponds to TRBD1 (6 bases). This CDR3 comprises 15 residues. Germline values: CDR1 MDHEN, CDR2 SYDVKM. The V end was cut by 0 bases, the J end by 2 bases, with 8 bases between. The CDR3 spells CASSLWGAGNQPQHF. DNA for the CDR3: TGTGCCAGCAGTTTATGGGGGGCTGGCAATCAGCCCCAGCATTTT.

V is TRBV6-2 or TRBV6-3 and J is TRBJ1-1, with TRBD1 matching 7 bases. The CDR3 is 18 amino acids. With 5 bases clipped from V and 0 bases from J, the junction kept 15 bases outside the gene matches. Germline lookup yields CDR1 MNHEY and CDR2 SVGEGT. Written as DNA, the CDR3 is TGTGCCAGCAGTAAAGTCGTGAGATTGGGACAGCTGAACACTGAAGCTTTCTTT. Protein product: CASSKVVRLGQLNTEAFF.

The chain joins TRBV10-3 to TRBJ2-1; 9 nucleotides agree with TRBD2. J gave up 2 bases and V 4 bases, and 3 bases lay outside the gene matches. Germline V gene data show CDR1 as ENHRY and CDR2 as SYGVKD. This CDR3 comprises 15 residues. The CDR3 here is CAISGGGAAYNEQFF. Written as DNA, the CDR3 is TGTGCCATCAGTGGCGGGGGGGCTGCCTACAATGAGCAGTTCTTC.

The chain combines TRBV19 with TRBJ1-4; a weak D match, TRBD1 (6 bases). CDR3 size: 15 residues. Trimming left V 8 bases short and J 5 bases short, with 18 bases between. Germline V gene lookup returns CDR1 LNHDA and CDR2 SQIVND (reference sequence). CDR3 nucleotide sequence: TGTGCCAGTCGGGGAACTGCGACAGGAAATGAAAAACTGTTTTTT. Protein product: CASRGTATGNEKLFF.

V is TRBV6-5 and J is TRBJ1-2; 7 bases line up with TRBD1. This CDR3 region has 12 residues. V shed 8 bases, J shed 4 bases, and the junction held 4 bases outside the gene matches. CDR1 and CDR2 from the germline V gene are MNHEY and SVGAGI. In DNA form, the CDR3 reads TGTGCCAGCCAGGGGGTAGGCTATGGCTACACCTTC. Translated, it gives CASQGVGYGYTF.

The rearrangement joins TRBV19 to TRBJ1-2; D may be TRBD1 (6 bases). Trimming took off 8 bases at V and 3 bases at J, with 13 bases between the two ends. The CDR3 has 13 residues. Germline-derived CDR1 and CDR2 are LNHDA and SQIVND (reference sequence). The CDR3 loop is CASRTKGDYGYTF. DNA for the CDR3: TGTGCCAGTCGAACTAAGGGGGACTATGGCTACACCTTC.

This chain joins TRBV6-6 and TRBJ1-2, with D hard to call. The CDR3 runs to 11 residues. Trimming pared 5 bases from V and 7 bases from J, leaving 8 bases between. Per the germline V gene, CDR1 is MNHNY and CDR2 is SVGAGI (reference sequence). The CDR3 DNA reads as TGTGCCAGCAGTGAAAGGTCTGGCTACACCTTC. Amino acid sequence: CASSERSGYTF.

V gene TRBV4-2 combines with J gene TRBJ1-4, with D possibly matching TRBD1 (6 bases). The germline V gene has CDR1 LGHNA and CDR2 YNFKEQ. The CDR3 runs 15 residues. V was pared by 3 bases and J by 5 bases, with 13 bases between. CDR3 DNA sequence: TGTGCCAGCAGCCAGGGGGCGGATAAAAATGAAAAACTGTTTTTT. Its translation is CASSQGADKNEKLFF.

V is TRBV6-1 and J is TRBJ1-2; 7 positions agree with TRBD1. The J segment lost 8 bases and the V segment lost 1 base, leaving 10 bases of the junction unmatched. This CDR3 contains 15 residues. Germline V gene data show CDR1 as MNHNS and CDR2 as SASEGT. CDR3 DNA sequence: TGTGCCAGCAGTGAAGGGACAGGAATTCTAAACGGCTACACCTTC. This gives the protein CASSEGTGILNGYTF.

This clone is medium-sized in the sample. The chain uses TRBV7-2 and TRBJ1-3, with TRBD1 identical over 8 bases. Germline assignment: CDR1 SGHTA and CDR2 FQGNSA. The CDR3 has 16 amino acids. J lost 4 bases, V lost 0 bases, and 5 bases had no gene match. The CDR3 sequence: CASSLAGRGRGNTIYF. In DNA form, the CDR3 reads TGTGCCAGCAGCTTAGCGGGCAGGGGGCGCGGAAACACCATATATTTT.

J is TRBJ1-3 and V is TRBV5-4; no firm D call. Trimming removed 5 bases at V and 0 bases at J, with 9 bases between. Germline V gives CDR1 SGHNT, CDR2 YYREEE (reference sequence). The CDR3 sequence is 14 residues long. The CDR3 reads CASRDPTSGNTIYF. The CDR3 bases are TGTGCCAGCAGGGATCCTACCTCTGGAAACACCATATATTTT.